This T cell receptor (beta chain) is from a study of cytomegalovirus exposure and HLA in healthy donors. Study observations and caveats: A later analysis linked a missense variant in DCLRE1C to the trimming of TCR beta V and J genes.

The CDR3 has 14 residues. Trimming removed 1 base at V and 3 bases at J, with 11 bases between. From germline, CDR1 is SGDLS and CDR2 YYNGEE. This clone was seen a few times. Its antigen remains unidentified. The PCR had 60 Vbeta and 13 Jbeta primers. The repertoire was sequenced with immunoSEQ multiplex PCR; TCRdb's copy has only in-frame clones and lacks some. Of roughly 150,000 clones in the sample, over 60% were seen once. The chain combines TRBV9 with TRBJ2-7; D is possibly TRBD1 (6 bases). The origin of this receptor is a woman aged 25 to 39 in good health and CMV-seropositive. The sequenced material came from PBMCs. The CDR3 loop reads CASSVTGSVYEQYF. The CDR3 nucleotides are TGTGCCAGCAGCGTAACAGGGTCAGTCTACGAGCAGTACTTC.